This T cell receptor (beta chain) was recovered during a study of beta chain features in type 1 diabetes. Findings of the study overall: Reduced insertions and increased deletions marked VDJ junctions in type 1 diabetes patients.

Of the isolated RNA, all was reverse transcribed, and so the sequenced material was expressed TCRB transcripts. Using immunoSEQ multiplex PCR, the repertoire was profiled, and TCRdb retains in-frame clones only, with some absent. The sample has approximately 150,000 clones; 10% are singletons. The CDR3 covers 16 residues. The ends lost 0 bases at V and 1 base at J; junction bases unmatched: 3. Germline loops: CDR1 LNHDA, CDR2 SQIVND (reference sequence). In regard to this clone: The antigen remains unidentified.

V and J are TRBV19 and TRBJ2-3; the match to TRBD1 covers 8 bases. The material sequenced was naive CD4+ T cells from blood. The clonotype was recovered from a man in his late teens or twenties in good health. This chain's CDR3 is CASSIDETGGTDTQYF. CDR3 bases: TGTGCCAGTAGTATAGACGAGACAGGGGGCACAGATACGCAGTATTTT. Full variable domain (outside the CDR3, taken from reference TRBV19 and TRBJ2-3): DGGITQSPKYLFRKEGQNVTLSCEQNLNHDAMYWYRQDPGQGLRLIYYSQIVNDFQKGDIAEGYSVSREKKESFPLTVTSAQKNPTAFYLCASSIDETGGTDTQYFGPGTRLTVL.